A selection of T cell receptor delta chains follows, all from one sample in a study of gamma-delta chains in newborns, infants, children. TCRdb re-called clones from the reads using CATT. The top ten hold around an eighth of the sample, which has over 2,000 delta-chain clones, 6.5% to 8.5% seen once. Sample: blood. Receptor source: a child who was a newborn, infant or young child, either healthy, febrile or measles-vaccinated (not recorded which). Both conserved end residues are part of each CDR3.

j_gene | v_gene | len | CDR3aa
TRDJ1 | TRDV2 | 20 | CACDTRPRGTDSKDAAKIIF
TRDJ3 | TRDV2 | 19 | CACDNGSGGHSWETRQMFF
TRDJ3 | TRDV2 | 19 | CACEPLGAPSSWGTRQMFF
TRDJ3 | TRDV2 | 19 | CACDTAGGRGPWDTRQTFF
TRDJ3 | TRDV2 | 18 | CACDKVLGDTRDTRQMFF
TRDJ3 | TRDV2 | 19 | CACDLLGDTLAWDTRQMFF
TRDJ3 | TRDV2 | 16 | CACDSLGDTDIRQMFF
TRDJ1 | TRDV2 | 17 | CACDTAVAGGHRDKLIF